This T cell receptor (beta chain) originates from a study of blood T cell repertoires in COVID-19. Study information: Acute and convalescent COVID-19 samples came from the United States, Italy and Spain. Nucleic acid was either cDNA or gDNA, and it came from T cells, B-cell-depleted T cells, or PBMCs.

Looked up from germline, CDR1 is MDHEN and CDR2 is SYDVKM. CDR3 length equals 15 residues. V lost 1 base, J lost 1 base, and 5 bases lay in between. In the original analysis: Counts of nucleated cells, estimated from reference gene primer amplification, were obtained. Clones were sequenced by immunoSEQ multiplex PCR, and TCRdb holds only the in-frame ones, with some missing. V, J and clone size reflect that table, while D and trimming were determined from the DNA. The sample carries 90,000 or so clones, over 70% recorded once. The sequenced sample was peripheral blood. This TCR came from an elderly man with active or convalescent COVID-19. The J gene is TRBJ2-6, the V gene TRBV28; possibly TRBD1 for D (5 bases). As DNA, the CDR3 is TGTGCCAGCAGTTTATCAGGGTCTGGGGCCAACGTCCTGACTTTC. Protein: CASSLSGSGANVLTF.